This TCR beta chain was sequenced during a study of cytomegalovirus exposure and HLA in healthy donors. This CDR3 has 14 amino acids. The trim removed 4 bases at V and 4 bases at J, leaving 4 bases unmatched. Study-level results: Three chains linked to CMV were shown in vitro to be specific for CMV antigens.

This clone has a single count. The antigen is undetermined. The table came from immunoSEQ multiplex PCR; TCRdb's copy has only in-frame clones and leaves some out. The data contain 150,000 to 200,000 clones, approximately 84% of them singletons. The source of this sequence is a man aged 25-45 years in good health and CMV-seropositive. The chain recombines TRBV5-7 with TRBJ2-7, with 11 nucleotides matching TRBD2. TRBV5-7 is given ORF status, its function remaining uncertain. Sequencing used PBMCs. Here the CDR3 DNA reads TGTGCCAGCAGCATCTCTAGCGGGAGGTACGAGCAGTACTTC. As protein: CASSISSGRYEQYF.